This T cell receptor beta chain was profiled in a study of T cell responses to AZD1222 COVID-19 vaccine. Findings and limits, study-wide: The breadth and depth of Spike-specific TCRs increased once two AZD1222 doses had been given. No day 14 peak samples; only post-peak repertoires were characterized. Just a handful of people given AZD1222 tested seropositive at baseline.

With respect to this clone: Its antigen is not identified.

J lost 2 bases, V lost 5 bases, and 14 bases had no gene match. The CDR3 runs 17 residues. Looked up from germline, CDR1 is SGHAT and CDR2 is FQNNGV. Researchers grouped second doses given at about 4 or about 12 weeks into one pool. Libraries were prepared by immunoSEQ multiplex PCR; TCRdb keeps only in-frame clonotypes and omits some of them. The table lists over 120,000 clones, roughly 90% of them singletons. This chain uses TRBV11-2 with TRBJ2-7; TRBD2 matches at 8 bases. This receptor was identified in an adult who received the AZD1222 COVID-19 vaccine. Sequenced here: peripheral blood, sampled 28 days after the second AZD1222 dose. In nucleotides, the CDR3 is TGTGCCAGCAGCCCAACCTCCGGGACTAGTATCCCCTACGAGCAGTACTTC. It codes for CASSPTSGTSIPYEQYF.